This passage covers 20 T cell receptor beta chains from one sample sequenced in a study of graft-versus-host responses after intestinal transplantation. Assay used: immunoSEQ multiplex PCR; TCRdb lists only in-frame clones, some missing. The sample has approximately 81,000 clones, roughly 84% seen once. These TCRs' antigens remain unknown. The material was unstimulated CD8+ T cells sorted from spleen or lymph node cells, obtained before transplant. The receptors originated from a human donor who was the organ donor for an intestinal transplant.

V gene TRBV5-6 combines with J gene TRBJ2-7, with TRBD1 matching over 8 bases. Looked up from germline, CDR1 is SGHDT and CDR2 is YYEEEE. The CDR3 totals 16 residues. V trimming: 3 bases; J trimming: 6 bases; junction bases outside the gene matches: 14. CDR3 loop: CASSWNSGTGRPEQYF. CDR3 DNA: TGTGCCAGCAGCTGGAATTCCGGGACAGGAAGGCCCGAGCAGTACTTC.

The chain combines TRBV7-6 with TRBJ2-1; the D is unclear. The CDR3 length is 13 residues. V was cut by 3 bases and J by 8 bases, with 11 bases left in between. CDR1 and CDR2 from the germline V gene are SGHVS and FNYEAQ. CDR3 amino acids: CASSFYARDEQFF. The CDR3 DNA sequence: TGTGCCAGCAGCTTCTACGCCCGGGATGAGCAGTTCTTC.

This chain uses TRBV7-3 with TRBJ1-5, with a tentative D call TRBD1 (5 bases). The CDR3 consists of 14 residues. CDR1 and CDR2 from the germline V gene are SGHTA and FQGTGA. V was clipped by 11 bases and J by 3 bases, with 17 bases between them. The CDR3 nucleotides read TGTGCCTTTGCCATGGGACGGGTCAATCAGCCCCAGCATTTT. Translated: CAFAMGRVNQPQHF.

The rearrangement links TRBV6-5 to TRBJ1-5, with TRBD1 as a possible D gene (6 bases). The CDR3 runs to 13 residues. Between the trimmed V and J ends, which lost 6 bases and 6 bases, there was a span of 12 bases. Germline V lookup: CDR1 MNHEY, CDR2 SVGAGI. The CDR3 nucleotides are TGTGCCAGCAGCCCCACAGGGAGTCAGCCCCAGCATTTT. Protein sequence: CASSPTGSQPQHF.

The CDR3 loop is CASRLTGGLYNEQFF. The CDR3 nucleotides are TGTGCCAGCAGACTGACGGGGGGGCTGTACAATGAGCAGTTCTTC. The chain is built from TRBV6-5 and TRBJ2-1; 8 nucleotides match TRBD2. Germline V gene data show CDR1 as MNHEY and CDR2 as SVGAGI. With 6 bases clipped from V and 4 bases from J, the junction kept 8 bases outside the gene matches. The CDR3 spans 15 residues.

This chain joins TRBV4-1 and TRBJ2-7; 8 nucleotides match TRBD1. The germline V gene encodes CDR1 MGHRA and CDR2 YSYEKL. With 1 base clipped from V and 5 bases from J, the junction kept 13 bases outside the gene matches. The CDR3 has 17 amino acids. In nucleotides, the CDR3 is TGCGCCAGCAGCCAAGGCAAGTTTTCAGGGGGCTGGGACGAGCAGTACTTC. It is translated as CASSQGKFSGGWDEQYF.

This clone was picked up one time. This sequence joins TRBV30 and TRBJ1-3, with D possibly TRBD1 on 5 matching bases. This CDR3 comprises 17 residues. The V end lost 0 bases, the J end lost 0 bases, and 15 bases lay between the germline ends. Germline lookup yields CDR1 GTSNPN and CDR2 SVGIG (reference sequence). The CDR3 loop is CAWSVLRDARSGNTIYF. CDR3 coding DNA: TGTGCCTGGAGTGTACTCAGGGACGCACGCTCTGGAAACACCATATATTTT.

Remarks on this clone: Relative to the germline gene, one junction end is altered; a read error may explain this. This rearrangement joins TRBV10-3 to TRBJ1-5; TRBD1 agrees at 7 bases. This CDR3 comprises 17 residues. The germline V gene has CDR1 ENHRY and CDR2 SYGVKD. CDR3 amino acids: CASSSDRDLPSNQPQHF. The CDR3 nucleotides read TGTGCCAGCAGTTCCGACAGGGATCTCCCTAGCAATCAGCCCCAGCATTTT.

J is TRBJ1-5 and V is TRBV28; 8 positions match TRBD1. V shed 3 bases and J 1 base; nucleotides not matched to a gene: 5. The CDR3 loop spans 16 amino acids. Germline V gene data show CDR1 as MDHEN and CDR2 as SYDVKM. CDR3 nucleotide sequence: TGTGCCAGCAGTTTCCCAGGGGGCGCGAGCAATCAGCCCCAGCATTTT. It yields the protein CASSFPGGASNQPQHF.

This chain's CDR3 is CASRHGSYEQYF. The CDR3 nucleotides are TGTGCCAGCAGGCATGGGTCCTACGAGCAGTACTTC. This chain connects TRBV6-1 to TRBJ2-7; D not certain. Germline loops: CDR1 MNHNS, CDR2 SASEGT. Trimming removed 6 bases from V and 1 base from J, with 7 bases in between. The length of the CDR3 is 12 residues.

This clone was seen once. The chain couples TRBV5-4 to TRBJ2-5, with D possibly being TRBD2 (6 bases). The CDR3 is 17 amino acids. CDR1 and CDR2 (germline): SGHNT, YYREEE (reference sequence). Trimming took 0 bases from V and 5 from J, leaving 20 bases between them. The CDR3 here is CASSLVRRGTLRETQYF. The CDR3 nucleotides read TGTGCCAGCAGCTTGGTACGGCGCGGGACTTTGAGGGAGACCCAGTACTTC.

The V call is TRBV28, the J call TRBJ1-5, with unresolved D. V gave up 6 bases and J gave up 0 bases, with 15 bases separating them. The CDR3 sequence is 16 residues long. Germline CDR1 reads MDHEN; CDR2 reads SYDVKM. The CDR3 loop is CASRNLRADSNQPQHF. The CDR3 nucleotides read TGTGCCAGCAGGAACCTTCGGGCGGATAGCAATCAGCCCCAGCATTTT.

This chain connects TRBV5-4 to TRBJ2-3, with D perhaps assigned TRBD1 or TRBD2 (7 bases each). The V end lost 9 bases, the J end lost 4 bases, and 24 bases lay between the germline ends. Looked up from germline, CDR1 is SGHNT and CDR2 is YYREEE (reference sequence). CDR3 length: 16 residues. The CDR3 is CATLPFRGGPSDTQYF. The DNA of the CDR3 is TGTGCCACCCTCCCATTCAGGGGGGGGCCGTCAGATACGCAGTATTTT.

The rearrangement joins TRBV28 to TRBJ1-2; no clear D gene. Trimming left V 3 bases short and J 12 bases short, with 20 bases between. Germline V gene lookup returns CDR1 MDHEN and CDR2 SYDVKM. The CDR3 contains 14 residues. CDR3 bases: TGTGCCAGCAGTTTGAAAACACGGGAGGGTCCAAACACCTTC. Amino acids: CASSLKTREGPNTF.

The chain links TRBV11-2 to TRBJ1-2, with D tentatively TRBD1 (5 bases). V lost 7 bases, J lost 8 bases, and 23 bases lay in between. This CDR3 has 15 amino acids. CDR1 is SGHAT, CDR2 FQNNGV, per germline. In nucleotides, the CDR3 is TGTGCCAGCACTACTCTTGGAGGGGTAGAGTTGGGCTACACCTTC. Residues: CASTTLGGVELGYTF.

This clone was picked up one time. This rearrangement joins TRBV5-6 to TRBJ2-1; tentatively, D is TRBD1 or TRBD2 (5 bases each). The V gene's germline CDR1 is SGHDT and CDR2 YYEEEE. Trimming took off 6 bases at V and 9 bases at J, with 25 bases between the two ends. The CDR3 length is 16 residues. DNA for the CDR3: TGTGCCAGCACTGTCATCCCCGGGACGCCCTGGTTTGAGCAGTTCTTC. This translates into CASTVIPGTPWFEQFF.

The chain is built from TRBV29-1 and TRBJ1-3; 9 bases match TRBD1. The trim removed 3 bases at V and 3 bases at J, leaving 9 bases unmatched. CDR1 SQVTM and CDR2 ANQGSEA come from the germline V gene. The CDR3 is made up of 16 amino acids. The CDR3 DNA is TGCAGCGTTGAGGGTCAACAGGGGGCAGATGGAAACACCATATATTTT. It translates to CSVEGQQGADGNTIYF.

V usage is TRBV6-4 and J usage is TRBJ1-1; D remains unclear. The V end was cut by 2 bases, the J end by 1 base, with 5 bases between. Germline CDR1 and CDR2: MRHNA and SNTAGT. CDR3 length: 13 amino acids. The chain's CDR3 is CASSDRANTEAFF. In DNA, the CDR3 is TGTGCCAGCAGTGACAGGGCGAACACTGAAGCTTTCTTT.

This rearrangement joins TRBV5-4 to TRBJ2-5; tentative D call: TRBD1 (5 bases). Germline-derived CDR1 and CDR2 are SGHNT and YYREEE (reference sequence). This CDR3 contains 16 residues. Deletions cut 4 bases from V and 4 bases from J, with 20 bases between. The CDR3 reads CASSPIPGQRRETQYF. The CDR3, as DNA: TGTGCCAGCAGCCCCATTCCCGGACAACGCCGAGAGACCCAGTACTTC.

The genes are TRBV6-4 and TRBJ2-1, with D perhaps TRBD2 (7 bases). V shed 2 bases and J shed 5 bases, with 16 bases lying between them. The CDR3 consists of 16 residues. CDR1 MRHNA and CDR2 SNTAGT come from the germline V gene. The CDR3: CASSDGGGGRHNEQFF. The CDR3 region has the DNA TGTGCCAGCAGTGACGGGGGAGGGGGTCGTCACAATGAGCAGTTCTTC.